This T cell receptor beta chain was found in a study of blood T cell repertoires in COVID-19. The V and J ends lost 0 bases and 9 bases respectively, with 12 bases between them. Germline V gives CDR1 SGHTA, CDR2 FQGTGA. The CDR3 sequence is 15 residues long. Data came from immunoSEQ multiplex PCR; TCRdb stores just in-frame clones and leaves some out. This repertoire shows a few hundred thousand clones, 65% to 85% found once; its top ten account for roughly 4.3%. Sequencing was done on a sample of PBMCs or T cells enriched from blood (not recorded which). The genes are TRBV7-3 and TRBJ1-6; weak D call: TRBD1 (5 bases). The receptor was derived from a young man with acute COVID-19. Here the CDR3 reads CASSLTEGLLSPLHF. In nucleotides, the CDR3 is TGTGCCAGCAGCTTAACGGAGGGACTTCTTTCACCCCTCCACTTT.